Below are 13 T cell receptor beta chains sequenced from a single sample in a study of T-cell reconstitution after alpha-beta-depleted transplantation in children. Researchers prepared the TCRbeta library using unique molecular identifiers, the study reports. TCRdb reanalysed the PCR reads using MiXCR and keeps one entry per CDR3 protein. The sample yields fewer than 150,000 distinct CDR3 sequences, around a tenth seen once. The starting material was PBMCs, mostly from graft donor cells, obtained 180 days after TCRalphabeta/CD19-depleted stem cell transplant. Receptor source: a girl in the first two years of life who had a stem cell transplant for combined immunodeficiency, so the T cells may come from the graft donor.

This clonotype was observed a few times. CDR3 in DNA: TGTGCCAGCCGAGAACGAGGACTCGATTACGAGCAGTACTTC. The encoded protein is CASRERGLDYEQYF. The V gene is TRBV27, the J gene TRBJ2-7; the D gene is possibly TRBD2 (5 bases). CDR3 length: 14 amino acids. V lost 8 bases and J lost 4, with 18 bases in between. Per the germline V gene, CDR1 is MNHEY and CDR2 is SMNVEV (reference sequence).

This clonotype was detected a few times. The CDR3 sequence is CASRGGNLNYEQYF. The CDR3 DNA reads as TGTGCCAGCAGGGGAGGAAATTTAAACTACGAGCAGTACTTC. The chain employs TRBV7-2 and TRBJ2-7, with D tentatively TRBD2 (6 bases). Germline V gives CDR1 SGHTA, CDR2 FQGNSA. Deletions cut 6 bases from V and 3 bases from J, with 15 bases between. CDR3 size: 14 residues.

The V call is TRBV5-8, the J call TRBJ2-3; no clear D. Looked up from germline, CDR1 is SGHTS and CDR2 is YDEGEE. V lost 4 bases and J 5 bases, leaving 8 bases between the germline ends. The CDR3 consists of 12 residues. This CDR3 reads CASSPRVDTQYF. CDR3 bases: TGTGCCAGCAGCCCTCGTGTAGATACGCAGTATTTT.

The V call is TRBV7-2, the J call TRBJ2-5; 14 bases agree with TRBD2. CDR3 length: 15 residues. The V segment lost 3 bases and the J segment 4 bases; nucleotides outside the gene matches: 1. Germline V gene data show CDR1 as SGHTA and CDR2 as FQGNSA. CDR3 coding DNA: TGTGCCAGCAGCTTCGGACTAGCGGGAGGAGAGACCCAGTACTTC. Translating it yields CASSFGLAGGETQYF.

With respect to this clonotype: Given a much more abundant clone one base away, this may be a read error. The chain combines TRBV12-3 or TRBV12-4 with TRBJ2-3; the D gene could be TRBD1 or TRBD2 (5 bases each). This CDR3 contains 15 residues. The V and J ends lost 5 bases and 4 bases respectively, with 16 bases between them. The CDR3 bases are TGTGCCAGCAGTCCCCTGGGGGTCGGCCCAGATACGCAGTATTTT. Translated: CASSPLGVGPDTQYF.

This clonotype was seen a handful of times. The rearrangement uses TRBV12-3 or TRBV12-4 and TRBJ2-2, with 7 bases fitting TRBD2. This CDR3 has 14 residues. V lost 3 bases to trimming and J lost 7 bases; unmatched junction nucleotides: 5. The CDR3 is CASSLGGPFGELFF. DNA of the CDR3: TGTGCCAGCAGTTTGGGAGGGCCGTTCGGGGAGCTGTTTTTT.

The CDR3 bases are TGTGCCAGCAGCTTCCGAGGGATCCACTCCTACGAGCAGTACTTC. Its protein is CASSFRGIHSYEQYF. V gene TRBV27 combines with J gene TRBJ2-7, with D maybe TRBD2 (5 bases). This CDR3 region has 15 residues. Per germline, CDR1 MNHEY and CDR2 SMNVEV (reference sequence). V lost 6 bases, J lost 0 bases, and 15 bases lay in between.

This chain uses TRBV6-1 with TRBJ1-2; 8 positions match TRBD1. Germline CDR1 MNHNS, CDR2 SASEGT. With V trimmed by 5 bases and J by 6 bases, 5 bases remained unmatched. CDR3 length: 13 residues. The CDR3 DNA is TGTGCCAGCAGTCTATCACAGGGGGATGGCTACACCTTC. Its protein is CASSLSQGDGYTF.

V gene TRBV12-3 or TRBV12-4 combines with J gene TRBJ2-2; no reliable D call. There are 12 residues in the CDR3. V lost 7 bases to trimming and J lost 6 bases, with 9 bases between them. The CDR3 here is CASTMTPGELFF. The CDR3 region has the DNA TGTGCCAGCACCATGACCCCCGGGGAGCTGTTTTTT.

This clonotype was seen more than once but under ten times. The genes are TRBV7-8 and TRBJ2-7; TRBD2 agrees at 11 bases. The CDR3 is made up of 14 amino acids. Germline loops: CDR1 SGHVS, CDR2 FQNEAQ. V lost 5 bases to trimming and J lost 2 bases; unmatched junction nucleotides: 2. This chain's CDR3 is CASSNSGGAYEQYF. CDR3 bases: TGTGCCAGCAGCAATAGCGGGGGGGCCTACGAGCAGTACTTC.

CDR3 in amino acids: CASSPLWAGDNNSPLHF. As DNA, the CDR3 is TGTGCCAGCAGCCCCCTTTGGGCAGGTGATAATAATTCACCCCTCCACTTT. This chain links TRBV7-2 with TRBJ1-6; D not certain. This CDR3 has 17 amino acids. V was cut by 5 bases and J by 5 bases, with 19 bases left in between. CDR1 and CDR2 from the germline V gene are SGHTA and FQGNSA. Variable domain in full (rest from reference TRBV7-2 and TRBJ1-6): GAGVSQSPSNKVTEKGKDVELRCDPISGHTALYWYRQSLGQGLEFLIYFQGNSAPDKSGLPSDRFSAERTGGSVSTLTIQRTQQEDSAVYLCASSPLWAGDNNSPLHFGNGTRLTVT.

This chain joins TRBV20-1 and TRBJ1-5; D is unclear. Germline V gene sequence: CDR1 DFQATT, CDR2 SNEGSKA (reference sequence). The CDR3 has 12 amino acids. Trimming pared 4 bases from V and 4 bases from J, leaving 8 bases between. CDR3: CSANSPNQPQHF. The DNA for the CDR3 is TGCAGTGCTAACAGTCCGAATCAGCCCCAGCATTTT.

The chain is built from TRBV5-1 and TRBJ2-5; D remains unclear. Trimming stripped 0 bases from V and 3 bases from J, with 9 bases between. Germline V gene sequence: CDR1 SGHRS, CDR2 YFSETQ. The length of the CDR3 is 14 residues. The CDR3 nucleotides are TGCGCCAGCAGCTTGGGACTTAGAGAAGAGACCCAGTACTTC. It translates to CASSLGLREETQYF.